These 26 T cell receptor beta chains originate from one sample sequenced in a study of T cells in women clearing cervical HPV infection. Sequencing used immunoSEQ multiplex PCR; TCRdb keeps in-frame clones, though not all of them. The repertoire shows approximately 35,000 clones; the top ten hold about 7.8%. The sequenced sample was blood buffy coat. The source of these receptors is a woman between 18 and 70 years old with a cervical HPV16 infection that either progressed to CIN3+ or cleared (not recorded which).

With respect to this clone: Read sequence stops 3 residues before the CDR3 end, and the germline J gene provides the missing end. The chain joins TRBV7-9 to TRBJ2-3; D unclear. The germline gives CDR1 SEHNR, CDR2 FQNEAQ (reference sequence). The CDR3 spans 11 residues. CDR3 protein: CASSDRQPQYF. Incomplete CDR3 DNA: TGTGCCAGCAGCGATAGACAACCG. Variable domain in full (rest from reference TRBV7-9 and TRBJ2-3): DTGVSQNPRHKITKRGQNVTFRCDPISEHNRLYWYRQTLGQGPEFLTYFQNEAQLEKSRLLSDRFSAERPKGSFSTLEIQRTEQGDSAMYLCASSDRQPQYFGPGTRLTVL.

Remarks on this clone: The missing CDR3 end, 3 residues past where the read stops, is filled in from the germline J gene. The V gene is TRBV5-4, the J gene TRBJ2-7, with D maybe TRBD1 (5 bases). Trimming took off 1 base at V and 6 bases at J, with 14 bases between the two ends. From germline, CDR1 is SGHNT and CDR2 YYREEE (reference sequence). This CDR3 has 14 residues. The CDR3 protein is CASSLQDYQGEQYF. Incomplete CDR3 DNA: TGTGCCAGCAGCTTGCAAGATTACCAGGGCGAG.

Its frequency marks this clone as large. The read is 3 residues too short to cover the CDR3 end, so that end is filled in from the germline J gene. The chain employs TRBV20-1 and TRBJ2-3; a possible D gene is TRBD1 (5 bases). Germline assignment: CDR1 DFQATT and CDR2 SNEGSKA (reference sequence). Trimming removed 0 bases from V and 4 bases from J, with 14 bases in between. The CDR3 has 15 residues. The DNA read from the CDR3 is TGCAGTGCTAGAGATCTACAGGTGTACGCAGATACG. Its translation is CSARDLQVYADT. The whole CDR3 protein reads CSARDLQVYADTQYF.

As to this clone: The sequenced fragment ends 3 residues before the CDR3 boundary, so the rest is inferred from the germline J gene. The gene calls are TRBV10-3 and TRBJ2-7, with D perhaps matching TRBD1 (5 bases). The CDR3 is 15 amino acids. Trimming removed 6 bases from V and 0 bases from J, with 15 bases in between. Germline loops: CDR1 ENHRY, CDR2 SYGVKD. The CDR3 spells CAISSDRISSYEQYF. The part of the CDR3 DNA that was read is TGTGCCATCAGCTCTGACAGAATTAGCTCCTACGAG.

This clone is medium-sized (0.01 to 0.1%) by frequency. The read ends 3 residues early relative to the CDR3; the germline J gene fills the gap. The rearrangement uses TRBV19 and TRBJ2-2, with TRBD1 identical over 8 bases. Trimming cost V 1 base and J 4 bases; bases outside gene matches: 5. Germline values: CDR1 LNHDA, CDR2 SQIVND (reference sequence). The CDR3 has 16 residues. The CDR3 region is CASSIAPDRVTGELFF. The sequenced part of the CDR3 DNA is TGTGCCAGTAGTATAGCCCCGGACAGGGTCACCGGGGAG.

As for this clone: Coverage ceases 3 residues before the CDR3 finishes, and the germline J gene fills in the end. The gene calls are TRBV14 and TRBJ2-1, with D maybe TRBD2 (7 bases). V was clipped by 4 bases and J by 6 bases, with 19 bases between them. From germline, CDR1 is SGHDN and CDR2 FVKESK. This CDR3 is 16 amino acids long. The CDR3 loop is CASSPLGGERGNEQFF. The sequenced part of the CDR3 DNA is TGTGCCAGCAGCCCTTTAGGGGGGGAAAGGGGCAATGAG.

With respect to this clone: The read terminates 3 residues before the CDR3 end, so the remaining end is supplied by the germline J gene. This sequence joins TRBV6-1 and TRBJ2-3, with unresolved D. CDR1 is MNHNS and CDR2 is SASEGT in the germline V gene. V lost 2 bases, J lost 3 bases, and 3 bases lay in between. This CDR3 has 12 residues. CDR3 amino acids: CASSERTDTQYF. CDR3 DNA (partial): TGTGCCAGCAGTGAAAGGACAGATACG.

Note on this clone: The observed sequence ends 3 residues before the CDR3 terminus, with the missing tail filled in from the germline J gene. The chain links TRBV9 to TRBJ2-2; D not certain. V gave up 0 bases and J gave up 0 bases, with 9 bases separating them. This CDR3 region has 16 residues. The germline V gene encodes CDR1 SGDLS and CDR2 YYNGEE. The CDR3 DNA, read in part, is TGTGCCAGCAGCGTAGCCCCCGGTTCGAACACCGGGGAG. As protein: CASSVAPGSNTGE. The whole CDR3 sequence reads CASSVAPGSNTGELFF.

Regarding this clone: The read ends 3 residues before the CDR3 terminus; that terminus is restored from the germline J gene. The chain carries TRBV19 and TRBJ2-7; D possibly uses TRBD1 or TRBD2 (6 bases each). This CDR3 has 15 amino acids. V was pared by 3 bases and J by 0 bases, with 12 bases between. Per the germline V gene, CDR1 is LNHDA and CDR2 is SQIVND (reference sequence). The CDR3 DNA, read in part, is TGTGCCAGTAGTATGGAGGGGGACAACTCCTACGAG. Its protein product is CASSMEGDNSYE. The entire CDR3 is CASSMEGDNSYEQYF.

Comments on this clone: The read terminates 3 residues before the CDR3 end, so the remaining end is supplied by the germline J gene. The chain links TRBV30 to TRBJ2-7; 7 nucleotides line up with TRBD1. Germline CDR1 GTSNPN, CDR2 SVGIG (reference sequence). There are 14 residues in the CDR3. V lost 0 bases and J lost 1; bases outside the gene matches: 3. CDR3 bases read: TGTGCCTGGAGTGTACTGACAGGGTCCTACGAG. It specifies CAWSVLTGSYE. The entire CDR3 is CAWSVLTGSYEQYF.

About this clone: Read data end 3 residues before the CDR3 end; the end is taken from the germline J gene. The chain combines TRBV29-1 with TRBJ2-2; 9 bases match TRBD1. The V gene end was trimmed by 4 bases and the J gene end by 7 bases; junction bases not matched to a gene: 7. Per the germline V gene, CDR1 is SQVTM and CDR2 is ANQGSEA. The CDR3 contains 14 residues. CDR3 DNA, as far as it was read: TGCAGCGTTGTTATACAGGGGGCGGGCGGGGAG. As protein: CSVVIQGAGGE. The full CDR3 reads CSVVIQGAGGELFF.

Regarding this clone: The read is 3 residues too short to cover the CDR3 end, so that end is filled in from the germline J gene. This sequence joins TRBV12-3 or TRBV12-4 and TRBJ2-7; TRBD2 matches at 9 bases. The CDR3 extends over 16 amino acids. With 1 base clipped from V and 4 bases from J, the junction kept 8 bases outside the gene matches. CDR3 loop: CASSLGREGQGYEQYF. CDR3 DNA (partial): TGTGCCAGCAGTTTAGGGCGGGAGGGTCAAGGGTACGAG.

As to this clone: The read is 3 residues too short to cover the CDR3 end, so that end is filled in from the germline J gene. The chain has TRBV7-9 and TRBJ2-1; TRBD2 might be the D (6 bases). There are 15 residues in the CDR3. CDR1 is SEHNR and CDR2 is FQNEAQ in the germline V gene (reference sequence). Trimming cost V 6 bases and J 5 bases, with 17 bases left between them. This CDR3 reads CASRGLRDSDNEQFF. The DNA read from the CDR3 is TGTGCCAGCAGGGGACTCCGGGACTCAGACAATGAG.

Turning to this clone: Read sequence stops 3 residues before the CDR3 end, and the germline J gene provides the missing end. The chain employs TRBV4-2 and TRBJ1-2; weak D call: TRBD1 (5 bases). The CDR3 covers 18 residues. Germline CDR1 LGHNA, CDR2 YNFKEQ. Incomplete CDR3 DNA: TGTGCCAGCAGCCAAGCCGCCGGGACTGATGCAGGGCAAGAGACC. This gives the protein CASSQAAGTDAGQET. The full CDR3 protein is CASSQAAGTDAGQETYTF.

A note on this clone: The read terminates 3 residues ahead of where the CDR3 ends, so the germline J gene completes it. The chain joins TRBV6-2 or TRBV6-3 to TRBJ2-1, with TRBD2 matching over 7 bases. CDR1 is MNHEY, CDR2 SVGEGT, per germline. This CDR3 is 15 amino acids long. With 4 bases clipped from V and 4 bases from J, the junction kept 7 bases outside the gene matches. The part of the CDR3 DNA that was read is TGTGCCAGCAGTTCGATGGGGGGGAGATACAATGAG. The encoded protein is CASSSMGGRYNE. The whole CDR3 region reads CASSSMGGRYNEQFF.

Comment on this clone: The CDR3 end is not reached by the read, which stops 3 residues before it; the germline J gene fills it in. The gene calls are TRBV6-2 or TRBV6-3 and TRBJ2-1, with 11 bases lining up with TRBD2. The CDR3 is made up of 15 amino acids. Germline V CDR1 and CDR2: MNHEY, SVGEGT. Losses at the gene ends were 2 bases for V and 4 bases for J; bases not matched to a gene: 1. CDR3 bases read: TGTGCCAGCAGTTACGGGACTAGCGGATACAATGAG. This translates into CASSYGTSGYNE. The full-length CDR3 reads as CASSYGTSGYNEQFF.

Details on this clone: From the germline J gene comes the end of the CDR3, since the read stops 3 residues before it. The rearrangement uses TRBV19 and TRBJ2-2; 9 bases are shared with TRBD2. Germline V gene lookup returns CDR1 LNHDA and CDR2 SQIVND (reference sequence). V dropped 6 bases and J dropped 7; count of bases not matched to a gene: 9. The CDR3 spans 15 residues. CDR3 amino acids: CASRTSSGNVGELFF. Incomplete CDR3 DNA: TGTGCCAGTAGGACTTCTAGCGGGAACGTCGGGGAG.

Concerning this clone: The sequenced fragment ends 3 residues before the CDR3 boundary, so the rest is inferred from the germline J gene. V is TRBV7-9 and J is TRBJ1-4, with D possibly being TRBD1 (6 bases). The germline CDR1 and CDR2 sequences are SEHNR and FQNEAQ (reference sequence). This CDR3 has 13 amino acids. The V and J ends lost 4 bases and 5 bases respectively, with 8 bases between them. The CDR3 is CASSSTGNEKLFF. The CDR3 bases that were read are TGTGCCAGCAGCTCCACAGGGAATGAAAAA.

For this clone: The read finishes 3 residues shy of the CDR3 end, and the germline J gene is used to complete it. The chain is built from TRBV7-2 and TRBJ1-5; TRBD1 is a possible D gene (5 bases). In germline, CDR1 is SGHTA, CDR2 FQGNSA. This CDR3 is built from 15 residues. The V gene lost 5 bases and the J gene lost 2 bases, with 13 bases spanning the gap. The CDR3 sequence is CASSVQGNRNQPQHF. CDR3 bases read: TGTGCCAGCAGCGTTCAGGGCAATCGCAATCAGCCC.

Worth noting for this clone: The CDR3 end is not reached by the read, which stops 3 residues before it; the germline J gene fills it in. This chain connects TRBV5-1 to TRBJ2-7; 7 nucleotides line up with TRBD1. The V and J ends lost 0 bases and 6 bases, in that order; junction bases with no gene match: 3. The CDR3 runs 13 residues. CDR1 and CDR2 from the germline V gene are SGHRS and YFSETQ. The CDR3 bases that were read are TGCGCCAGCAGCTTGGTCTCAGGGGGCGAG. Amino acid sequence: CASSLVSGGE. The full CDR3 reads CASSLVSGGEQYF.

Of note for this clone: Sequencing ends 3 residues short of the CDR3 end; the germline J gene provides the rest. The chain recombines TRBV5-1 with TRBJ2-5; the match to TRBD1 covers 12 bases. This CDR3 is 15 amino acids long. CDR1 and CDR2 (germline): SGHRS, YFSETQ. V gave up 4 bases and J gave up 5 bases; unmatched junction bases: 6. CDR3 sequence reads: CASSHGTGGWETQYF. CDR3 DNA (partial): TGCGCCAGCAGCCACGGGACAGGGGGCTGGGAGACC.

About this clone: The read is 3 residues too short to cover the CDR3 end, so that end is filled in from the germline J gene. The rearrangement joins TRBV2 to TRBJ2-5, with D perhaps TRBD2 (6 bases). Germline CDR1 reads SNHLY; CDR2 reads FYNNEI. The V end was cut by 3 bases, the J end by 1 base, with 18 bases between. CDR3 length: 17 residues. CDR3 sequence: CASSEGLEGGAQETQYF. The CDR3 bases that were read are TGTGCCAGCAGTGAGGGATTGGAGGGCGGGGCCCAAGAGACC.

The CDR3 loop is CASSQYNRAWETQYF. The sequenced part of the CDR3 DNA is TGTGCCAGCAGCCAATATAACAGGGCCTGGGAGACC. J is TRBJ2-5 and V is TRBV14; maybe TRBD1 (6 bases). The read falls 3 residues short of the CDR3 end, and the missing part is taken from the germline J gene. V lost 2 bases to trimming and J lost 5 bases, with 15 bases between them. CDR3 length: 15 residues. The V gene's germline CDR1 is SGHDN and CDR2 FVKESK.

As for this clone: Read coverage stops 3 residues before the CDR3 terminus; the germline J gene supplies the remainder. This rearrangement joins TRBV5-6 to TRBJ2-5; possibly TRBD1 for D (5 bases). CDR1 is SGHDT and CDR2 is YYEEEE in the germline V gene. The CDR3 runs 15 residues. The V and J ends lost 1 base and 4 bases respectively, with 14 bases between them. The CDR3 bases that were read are TGTGCCAGCAGCTTGCTCCAGGGTGGGGCAGAGACC. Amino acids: CASSLLQGGAET. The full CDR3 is CASSLLQGGAETQYF.

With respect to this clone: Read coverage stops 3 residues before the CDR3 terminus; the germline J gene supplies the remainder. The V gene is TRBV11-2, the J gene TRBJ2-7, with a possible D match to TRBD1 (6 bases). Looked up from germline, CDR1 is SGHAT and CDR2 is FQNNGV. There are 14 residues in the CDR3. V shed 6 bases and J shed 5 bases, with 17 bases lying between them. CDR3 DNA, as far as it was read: TGTGCCAGCAGTAAACAGGGCGTTGTAGACGAG. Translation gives CASSKQGVVDE. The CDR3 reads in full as CASSKQGVVDEQYF.

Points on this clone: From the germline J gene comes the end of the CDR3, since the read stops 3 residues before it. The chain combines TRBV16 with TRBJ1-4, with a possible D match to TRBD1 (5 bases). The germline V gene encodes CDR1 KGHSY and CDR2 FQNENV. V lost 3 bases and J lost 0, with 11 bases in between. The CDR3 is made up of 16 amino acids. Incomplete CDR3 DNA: TGTGCCAGCAGCCATTCCCGACAGTCAACTAATGAAAAA. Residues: CASSHSRQSTNEK. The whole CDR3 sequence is CASSHSRQSTNEKLFF.